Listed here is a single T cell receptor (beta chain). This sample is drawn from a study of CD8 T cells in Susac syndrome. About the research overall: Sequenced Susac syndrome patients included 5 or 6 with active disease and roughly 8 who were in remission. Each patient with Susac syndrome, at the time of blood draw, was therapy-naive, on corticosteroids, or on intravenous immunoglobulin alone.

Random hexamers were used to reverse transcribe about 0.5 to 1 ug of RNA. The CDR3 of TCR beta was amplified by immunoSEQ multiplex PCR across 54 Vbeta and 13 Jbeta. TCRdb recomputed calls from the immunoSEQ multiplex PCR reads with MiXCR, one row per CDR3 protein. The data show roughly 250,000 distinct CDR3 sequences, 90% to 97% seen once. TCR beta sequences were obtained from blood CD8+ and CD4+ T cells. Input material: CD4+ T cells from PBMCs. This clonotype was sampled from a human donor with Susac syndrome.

The CDR3 region is CASSKTVNYEQYF. CDR3 nucleotides: TGTGCCAGCAGTAAGACAGTCAACTACGAGCAGTACTTC. This chain uses TRBV6-5 with TRBJ2-7, with TRBD1 as a possible D gene (5 bases). Germline lookup yields CDR1 MNHEY and CDR2 SVGAGI. This CDR3 has 13 residues. The ends were cut back, 5 bases at V and 3 bases at J, with 11 bases in the middle.